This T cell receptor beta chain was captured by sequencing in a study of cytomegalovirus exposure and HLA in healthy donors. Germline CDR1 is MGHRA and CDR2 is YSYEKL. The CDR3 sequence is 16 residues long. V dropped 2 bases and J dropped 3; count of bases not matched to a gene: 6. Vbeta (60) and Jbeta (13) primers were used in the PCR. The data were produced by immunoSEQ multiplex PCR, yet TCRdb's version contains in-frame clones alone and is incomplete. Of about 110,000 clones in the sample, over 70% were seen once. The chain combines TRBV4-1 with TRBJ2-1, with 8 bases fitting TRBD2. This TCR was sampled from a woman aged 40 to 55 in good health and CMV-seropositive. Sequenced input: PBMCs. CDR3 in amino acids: CASSQHSGIGYNEQFF. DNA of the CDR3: TGCGCCAGCAGCCAACATAGCGGGATAGGCTACAATGAGCAGTTCTTC.